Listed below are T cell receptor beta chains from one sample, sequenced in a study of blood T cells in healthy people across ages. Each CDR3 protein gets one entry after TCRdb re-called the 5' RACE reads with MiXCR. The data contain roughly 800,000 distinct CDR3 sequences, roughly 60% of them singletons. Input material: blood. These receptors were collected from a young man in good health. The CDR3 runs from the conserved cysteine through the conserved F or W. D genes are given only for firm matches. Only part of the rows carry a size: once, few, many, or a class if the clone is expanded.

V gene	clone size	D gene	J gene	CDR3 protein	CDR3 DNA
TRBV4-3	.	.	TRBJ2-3	CASRLAALSTDTQYF	TGCGCCAGCAGATTAGCGGCCCTTAGCACAGATACGCAGTATTTT
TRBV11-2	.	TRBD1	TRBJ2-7	CASSSDRDNEQYF	TGTGCCAGCAGCTCCGACAGGGACAACGAGCAGTACTTC
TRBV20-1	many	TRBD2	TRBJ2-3	CSARTSGSGTDTQYF	TGCAGTGCCAGGACTAGCGGGAGTGGGACAGATACGCAGTATTTT
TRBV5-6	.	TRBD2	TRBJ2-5	CASSFTSGQKTQYF	TGTGCCAGCAGCTTTACTAGCGGGCAAAAGACCCAGTACTTC
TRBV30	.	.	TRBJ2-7	CAWRVRQDYEQYF	TGTGCCTGGAGGGTAAGACAGGACTACGAGCAGTACTTC
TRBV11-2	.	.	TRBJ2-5	CASSTSGWETQYF	TGTGCCAGCAGTACATCCGGGTGGGAGACCCAGTACTTC
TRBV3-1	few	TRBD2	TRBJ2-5	CASARLAGDETQYF	TGTGCCAGCGCCCGACTAGCGGGAGATGAGACCCAGTACTTC
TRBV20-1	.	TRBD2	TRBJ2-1	CSAIGLAGVDEQFF	TGCAGTGCCATAGGACTAGCGGGGGTTGATGAGCAGTTCTTC
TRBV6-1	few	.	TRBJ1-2	CASNELLRGYGYTF	TGTGCCAGCAATGAACTACTAAGGGGCTATGGCTACACCTTC
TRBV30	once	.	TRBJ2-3	CAWSGFGFGAAGYTDTQYF	TGTGCCTGGAGTGGCTTTGGGTTTGGAGCAGCTGGATACACAGATACGCAGTATTTT
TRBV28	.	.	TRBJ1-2	CASTSLTVNYGYTF	TGTGCCAGCACTTCTCTGACAGTAAACTATGGCTACACCTTC
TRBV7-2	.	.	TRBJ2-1	CASSQNRVTGEQFF	TGTGCCAGCAGCCAAAACAGGGTCACGGGCGAGCAGTTCTTC
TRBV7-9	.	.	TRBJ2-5	CASSNSPTYQETQYF	TGTGCCAGCAGCAATAGCCCCACGTACCAAGAGACCCAGTACTTC